This TCR beta chain originates from a study of early T cells in non-severe SARS-CoV-2 infection listed by TCRdb under 2021. Turning to the overall study: TCR sequencing used bulk RNA from unsorted whole blood, so alpha and beta chains could not be paired. Findings and caveats that apply to the study as a whole: VDJdb matching was skewed toward anti-spike CD8 responses and likely underestimated virus-specific expansions, missing private and CD4 specificities.

At the junction V is shortened by 6 bases and J by 9 bases; bases outside the gene matches: 14. The CDR3, from cysteine to phenylalanine, totals 16 residues. Only the CDR3 DNA is retained, 48 bases long and in frame from the first base. According to the germline V gene, CDR1 reads MNHEY and CDR2 reads SVGAGI. The study was a case-control design nested within a healthcare worker cohort in London, UK, with weekly nasopharyngeal swab PCR tests and blood sampling. Between 23 and 31 March 2020, the week of the UK lockdown, healthcare workers were enrolled and then followed up weekly for as long as 16 weeks. This clonotype showed up just a few times. No antigen is known for it. Per-base qualities were not stored, and no clone one base away is much larger. To prepare the library, 5' RACE was applied. Sequencing was performed on a NextSeq 500. To correct for sequencing error and PCR bias, the TCR library protocol tagged individual cDNA molecules with unique molecular identifiers. Both TCR alpha and beta chains were sequenced, and tight co-correlation was observed between alpha and beta sequence abundances in each sample. As for the original processing: Decombinator V4 was used to annotate the V gene, J gene and CDR3 of the TCR sequences. Expanded TCRs were defined as changing significantly between any two time points under a Poisson model with p below 0.0001. TCR abundances were normalised to the total number of TCRs sequenced per sample and expressed as counts per million. MAIT TCRs were defined by TRAV1-2 paired with TRAJ12, TRAJ20 or TRAJ33, and iNKT TCRs by TRAV10 paired with TRAJ18. A search of VDJdb, accessed on 1 November 2021, was run for TCRs annotated to CMV, EBV and SARS-CoV-2, with TCRs annotated for multiple antigens excluded. TCRdb reprocessed the public reads (quality trimming at Q25 with fastp, clone calling with MiXCR) and kept in-frame beta chains. Duplicate CDR3 protein sequences are folded into a single record with the most common DNA and genes. TCRdb assigned the V and J calls; the authors' analysis was not used. For this sample the table gives 30,000 to 40,000 distinct CDR3 sequences, of which approximately 7.2% were detected only once. The ten largest clones take up around an eighth of the sample.

The receptor comes from an adult who was a healthcare worker with PCR-confirmed SARS-CoV-2 infection or an uninfected control (not recorded which). The specimen was whole blood, collected at baseline. The chain uses TRBV6-5 and TRBJ2-1; the junction holds 10 bases that match TRBD2. Read as DNA, the sequence is TGTGCCAGCAGCCCCGCCGGGACTAGCGCCTCTTCTGAGCAGTTCTTC. The encoded protein is CASSPAGTSASSEQFF.